This TCR beta chain came from a study of T-cell reconstitution after alpha-beta-depleted transplantation in children. It was with unique molecular identifiers that the TCRbeta library was prepared. A single record per CDR3 protein comes from TCRdb applying MiXCR to the PCR reads. The top ten hold approximately 33% of the sample, which has approximately 500,000 distinct CDR3 sequences, roughly a quarter seen once. CDR3 length: 14 residues. Germline V gives CDR1 SGHRS, CDR2 YFSETQ. The germline V and J ends were trimmed by 0 bases and 2 bases, with 8 bases remaining between them. The receptor's source is a boy in the first two years of life with Wiskott-Aldrich syndrome, due to receive a stem cell transplant. The specimen comprised PBMCs, sampled before TCRalphabeta/CD19-depleted stem cell transplant. The V and J genes are TRBV5-1 and TRBJ1-2; a possible D gene is TRBD1 (5 bases). This CDR3 is CASSLVQANYGYTF. The CDR3 DNA sequence: TGCGCCAGCAGCTTGGTACAGGCCAACTATGGCTACACCTTC.